This T cell receptor (beta chain) was documented in a study of shared clonotypes between healthy human individuals. Study-wide findings and caveats: Sampling involved blood alone; tissue repertoires likely differ. Clonotypes not shared had lower generation probabilities than those common to all four donors. Since donors were few, the genetic and exposure-history diversity represented was limited.

As defined, naive CD8 cells were CD45RO-negative and positively selected for CCR7, with terminally differentiated effector memory CD45RA+ cells excluded. TCRdb's copy holds only in-frame clones and misses some; the assay was immunoSEQ multiplex PCR. Altogether hundreds of thousands of clones are present, 85% to 95% being singletons, with the ten largest covering around 0.11%. CDR3 size: 14 residues. Germline V gives CDR1 MDHEN, CDR2 SYDVKM. As for this clone: Its specificity is not known.

This rearrangement joins TRBV28 to TRBJ2-2; weak D call: TRBD1 (5 bases). This sequence originates from a woman younger than 45 in good health. The specimen was naive CD8+ T cells sorted from blood. CDR3 loop: CAGAGSSGTGELFF. CDR3 coding DNA: TGTGCAGGGGCCGGATCTTCCGGGACCGGGGAGCTGTTTTTT.